A single sample gave rise to the 27 T cell receptor beta chains below, sequenced in a study of T cells after yellow fever vaccination. In TCRdb, the 5' RACE reads were re-called with MiXCR into one record per CDR3 protein. The table has 500,000 to 650,000 distinct CDR3 sequences, 9% to 15% seen once. The starting material was PBMCs, obtained on the day of the yellow fever booster vaccination. The receptors derive from a man aged 25 to 40 who received the YFV17D yellow fever vaccine.

Ten or more counts support this clonotype. The chain is built from TRBV20-1 and TRBJ2-1, with 9 bases fitting TRBD2. The CDR3 consists of 15 residues. Germline CDR1 is DFQATT and CDR2 is SNEGSKA (reference sequence). Trimming at V came to 5 bases and at J to 4 bases, leaving 9 bases not matched to a gene. In nucleotides, the CDR3 is TGCAGTGCTCTGACTAGCGGATATACGTACAATGAGCAGTTCTTC. Protein product: CSALTSGYTYNEQFF.

This chain uses TRBV5-1 with TRBJ2-7; D possibly matches TRBD1 or TRBD2 (5 bases each). Germline loops: CDR1 SGHRS, CDR2 YFSETQ. CDR3 length equals 15 residues. Trimming took 4 bases from V and 7 from J, leaving 21 bases between them. For the CDR3, the DNA is TGCGCCAGCAGCCCCGGGACGTCGGTAAGACTAGAGCAGTACTTC. It translates to CASSPGTSVRLEQYF.

This clonotype occurred a few times. The chain is built from TRBV25-1 and TRBJ2-3; tentatively, D is TRBD1 or TRBD2 (5 bases each). Germline V CDR1 and CDR2: MGHDK, SYGVNS. The CDR3 has 15 amino acids. V was clipped by 3 bases and J by 2 bases, with 12 bases between them. DNA for the CDR3: TGTGCCAGCAGTGATAGCCGGGACCTCACAGATACGCAGTATTTT. It codes for CASSDSRDLTDTQYF.

This chain joins TRBV6-1 and TRBJ2-1, with unresolved D. The CDR3 extends over 13 amino acids. V was cut by 6 bases and J by 6 bases, with 12 bases left in between. Germline CDR1 reads MNHNS; CDR2 reads SASEGT. The CDR3 sequence is CASRVGLGNEQFF. The CDR3 DNA is TGTGCCAGCAGAGTAGGGTTGGGCAATGAGCAGTTCTTC.

This clonotype was seen a few times. The rearrangement joins TRBV27 to TRBJ2-3; 7 nucleotides agree with TRBD2. After removal of 5 bases from V and 0 bases from J, the junction contained 8 bases not matched to a gene. Germline CDR1 MNHEY, CDR2 SMNVEV (reference sequence). The CDR3 length is 16 residues. Written as DNA, the CDR3 is TGTGCCAGCAGTCCCAAAGCGGGATCTAGCACAGATACGCAGTATTTT. This encodes CASSPKAGSSTDTQYF.

This clonotype has more than one count but fewer than ten. V gene TRBV10-2 combines with J gene TRBJ2-7; TRBD1 is a possible D gene (6 bases). This CDR3 has 14 amino acids. V shed 3 bases and J shed 0 bases, with 9 bases lying between them. CDR1 and CDR2 (germline): WSHSY, SAAADI. CDR3 region: CASSDYRDSYEQYF. CDR3 sequence (DNA): TGCGCCAGCAGTGATTACAGGGACTCCTACGAGCAGTACTTC.

This clonotype appeared a few times. The chain links TRBV6-5 to TRBJ1-2; TRBD1 is a possible D gene (6 bases). The V end lost 0 bases, the J end lost 4 bases, and 21 bases lay between the germline ends. The CDR3 is 18 residues long. From germline, CDR1 is MNHEY and CDR2 SVGAGI. CDR3 sequence (DNA): TGTGCCAGCAGTTACTCATCGTATTATAGGGGGGCAGGCTATGGCTACACCTTC. It codes for CASSYSSYYRGAGYGYTF.

This clonotype was counted at least ten times. This chain joins TRBV10-3 and TRBJ2-7, with D hard to call. Germline CDR1 ENHRY, CDR2 SYGVKD. The CDR3 covers 12 residues. Trimming removed 3 bases from V and 1 base from J, with 4 bases in between. Written as DNA, the CDR3 is TGTGCCATCAGTGAAAGATCCTACGAGCAGTACTTC. Encoded protein: CAISERSYEQYF.

This clonotype was observed a few times. This chain joins TRBV20-1 and TRBJ2-7; D perhaps matches TRBD2 (5 bases). Trimming left V 3 bases short and J 0 bases short, with 21 bases between. Germline-derived CDR1 and CDR2 are DFQATT and SNEGSKA (reference sequence). The CDR3 runs 17 residues. CDR3 nucleotides: TGCAGTGCTAGGGTTTGGAGCTCTGGCACTAGCTCCTACGAGCAGTACTTC. Protein sequence: CSARVWSSGTSSYEQYF.

In nucleotides, the CDR3 is TGTGCCAGCAGCGTTGGAGCCAATGAGCAGTTCTTC. This translates into CASSVGANEQFF. The chain is built from TRBV9 and TRBJ2-1; D remains unclear. V lost 2 bases, J lost 6 bases, and 6 bases lay in between. This CDR3 contains 12 residues. The germline V gene encodes CDR1 SGDLS and CDR2 YYNGEE.

The sample holds a few counts of this clonotype. The gene calls are TRBV29-1 and TRBJ1-4; D is unresolved. Germline assignment: CDR1 SQVTM and CDR2 ANQGSEA. CDR3 length: 14 residues. Trimming left V 4 bases short and J 0 bases short, with 9 bases between. CDR3 sequence (DNA): TGCAGCGTTGTGACGAGGGCAACTAATGAAAAACTGTTTTTT. Its translation: CSVVTRATNEKLFF.

The chain has TRBV29-1 and TRBJ2-2; TRBD1 matches at 9 bases. The CDR3 consists of 15 residues. Germline lookup yields CDR1 SQVTM and CDR2 ANQGSEA. The V and J ends lost 4 bases and 3 bases, in that order; junction bases with no gene match: 6. The CDR3 here is CSVALRTGDTGELFF. Written as DNA, the CDR3 is TGCAGCGTTGCGTTACGGACAGGGGACACCGGGGAGCTGTTTTTT.

A few counts support this clonotype. The chain has TRBV6-1 and TRBJ2-3; a weak D match, TRBD2 (6 bases). Trimming took off 5 bases at V and 2 bases at J, with 17 bases between the two ends. This CDR3 comprises 16 residues. Germline V gene sequence: CDR1 MNHNS, CDR2 SASEGT. The CDR3 reads CASSTRAGYPTDTQYF. The CDR3 DNA sequence: TGTGCCAGCAGTACGCGGGCGGGATACCCCACAGATACGCAGTATTTT.

The rearrangement links TRBV5-1 to TRBJ1-1, with no clear D. Trimming pared 7 bases from V and 1 base from J, leaving 17 bases between. Germline V gene data show CDR1 as SGHRS and CDR2 as YFSETQ. CDR3 size: 15 residues. In DNA, the CDR3 is TGCGCCAGCTCGCACAACGGGCTCCAGAACACTGAAGCTTTCTTT. This translates into CASSHNGLQNTEAFF.

This clonotype has a handful of counts. The CDR3 region has the DNA TGTGCCAGCAGTTTATGGTCCGGGAGTCCGCTGTTTTTT. Encoded protein: CASSLWSGSPLFF. The genes are TRBV28 and TRBJ2-2, with D possibly matching TRBD2 (6 bases). Germline CDR1 reads MDHEN; CDR2 reads SYDVKM. CDR3 length: 13 residues. V shed 0 bases and J shed 13 bases, with 12 bases lying between them.

This clonotype was counted many times. The chain has TRBV7-3 and TRBJ2-5, with D possibly being TRBD2 (6 bases). The germline gives CDR1 SGHTA, CDR2 FQGTGA. V was pared by 2 bases and J by 2 bases, with 15 bases between. This CDR3 has 16 amino acids. Written as DNA, the CDR3 is TGTGCCAGCAGCTTAGGGCGGGGCAGCCCACAAGAGACCCAGTACTTC. As protein: CASSLGRGSPQETQYF.

The chain is built from TRBV27 and TRBJ2-7, with TRBD1 matching over 7 bases. This CDR3 region has 14 residues. Germline V gene lookup returns CDR1 MNHEY and CDR2 SMNVEV (reference sequence). The trim removed 5 bases at V and 3 bases at J, leaving 7 bases unmatched. CDR3 sequence (DNA): TGTGCCAGCAGTCCCGAGGGACAGATCTACGAGCAGTACTTC. Its protein is CASSPEGQIYEQYF.

This clonotype has a handful of counts. This chain's CDR3 is CASGFIQGFSNQPQHF. For the CDR3, the DNA is TGTGCTAGTGGTTTCATACAGGGGTTTAGCAATCAGCCCCAGCATTTT. The rearrangement joins TRBV12-5 to TRBJ1-5; 7 bases map to TRBD1. The CDR3 consists of 16 residues. Germline CDR1 LGHNT, CDR2 FRNRAP. V dropped 3 bases and J dropped 0; count of bases not matched to a gene: 5.

There are many counts of this clonotype. The rearrangement uses TRBV27 and TRBJ2-1; a possible D gene is TRBD1 (5 bases). The V gene's germline CDR1 is MNHEY and CDR2 SMNVEV (reference sequence). V was clipped by 2 bases and J by 7 bases, with 6 bases between them. The CDR3 loop spans 12 amino acids. CDR3 amino acids: CASSLKGNEQFF. The CDR3, as DNA: TGTGCCAGCAGTTTAAAGGGGAATGAGCAGTTCTTC.

This clonotype was counted many times. The chain joins TRBV28 to TRBJ2-2; possible D gene TRBD2, 7 bases. V was clipped by 4 bases and J by 4 bases, with 22 bases between them. The CDR3 loop spans 18 amino acids. Germline V gives CDR1 MDHEN, CDR2 SYDVKM. The CDR3 DNA reads TGTGCCAGCAGTTCTGTCTTCATGGGCGGGGGCCGCACCGGGGAGCTGTTTTTT. It yields the protein CASSSVFMGGGRTGELFF.

This chain connects TRBV20-1 to TRBJ2-5; 7 bases fit TRBD1. J was trimmed by 5 bases and V by 6 bases; bases with no gene match: 12. Germline-derived CDR1 and CDR2 are DFQATT and SNEGSKA (reference sequence). The CDR3 has 14 residues. The CDR3 loop reads CSALVRTGAETQYF. CDR3 coding DNA: TGCAGTGCCCTAGTCCGGACAGGTGCGGAGACCCAGTACTTC.

The table lists this clonotype with a few counts. The chain uses TRBV12-3 or TRBV12-4 and TRBJ1-2, with unresolved D. Between the trimmed V and J ends, which lost 5 bases and 7 bases, there was a span of 8 bases. The CDR3 has 11 amino acids. CDR3 coding DNA: TGTGCCAGCAGTCCTCAGGTTGGCTACACCTTC. Protein: CASSPQVGYTF.

The table lists this clonotype with a few counts. V gene TRBV30 combines with J gene TRBJ1-4; no firm D call. Germline-derived CDR1 and CDR2 are GTSNPN and SVGIG (reference sequence). Trimming took off 0 bases at V and 3 bases at J, with 11 bases between the two ends. This CDR3 comprises 15 residues. CDR3 in DNA: TGTGCCTGGAGTGTATGGGGAGCGCCTAATGAAAAACTGTTTTTT. This encodes CAWSVWGAPNEKLFF.

The chain links TRBV6-5 to TRBJ1-2, with D maybe TRBD1 (5 bases). Germline V CDR1 and CDR2: MNHEY, SVGAGI. The CDR3 is made up of 13 amino acids. Deletions cut 4 bases from V and 4 bases from J, with 10 bases between. The CDR3 DNA reads as TGTGCCAGCAGTTCTTCAGGGATCTATGGCTACACCTTC. This sequence encodes CASSSSGIYGYTF.

The chain combines TRBV10-3 with TRBJ2-1; D possibly uses TRBD1 or TRBD2 (5 bases each). The CDR3 loop spans 15 amino acids. Between the trimmed V and J ends, which lost 6 bases and 3 bases, there was a span of 15 bases. Looked up from germline, CDR1 is ENHRY and CDR2 is SYGVKD. In DNA, the CDR3 is TGTGCCATCAGCCGCTTGGGGGAGAGCTACAATGAGCAGTTCTTC. Translation gives CAISRLGESYNEQFF.

In DNA form, the CDR3 reads TGCGCCAGCAGCAGGGACAGGGTGGGAGAGCAGTACTTC. Translating it yields CASSRDRVGEQYF. V and J are TRBV10-1 and TRBJ2-7; 9 nucleotides agree with TRBD1. Germline CDR1 is WNHNN and CDR2 is SYGVQD (reference sequence). Trimming took 6 bases from V and 7 from J; bases not matched to a gene: 7. The CDR3 extends over 13 amino acids.

CDR3: CASSLLSGLGNNEQFF. CDR3 nucleotides: TGTGCCAGCAGCCTGCTTAGCGGGTTGGGTAACAATGAGCAGTTCTTC. The chain uses TRBV7-8 and TRBJ2-1; 7 bases match TRBD2. The CDR3 covers 16 residues. The V segment lost 5 bases and the J segment 5 bases; nucleotides outside the gene matches: 12. CDR1 and CDR2 from the germline V gene are SGHVS and FQNEAQ.